These 16 T cell receptor beta chains came from one sample sequenced in a study of control samples from healthy donors and cancer patients. The table came from immunoSEQ multiplex PCR; TCRdb's copy has only in-frame clones and leaves some out. Among around 68,000 clones listed, 83% were seen once. The sequenced sample was blood. These receptors originate from a man between 60 and 75 years old in good health.

This clone appeared once. The chain links TRBV10-3 to TRBJ1-5; tentative D call: TRBD1 (5 bases). Trimming removed 3 bases at V and 1 base at J, with 13 bases between. The germline CDR1 and CDR2 sequences are ENHRY and SYGVKD. CDR3 length equals 16 residues. CDR3 protein: CAISEGAGISNQPQHF. DNA for the CDR3: TGTGCCATCAGTGAAGGAGCAGGGATAAGCAATCAGCCCCAGCATTTT.

The chain joins TRBV6-6 to TRBJ2-7; D is uncertain. Germline V CDR1 and CDR2: MNHNY, SVGAGI (reference sequence). The CDR3 is made up of 13 amino acids. The V and J ends lost 2 bases and 4 bases respectively, with 9 bases between them. DNA for the CDR3: TGTGCCAGCAGTTACAGGGTGACGTACGAGCAGTACTTC. Amino acid sequence: CASSYRVTYEQYF.

The chain joins TRBV19 to TRBJ2-1; D call uncertain. Per the germline V gene, CDR1 is LNHDA and CDR2 is SQIVND (reference sequence). The CDR3 contains 14 residues. V was cut by 6 bases and J by 0 bases, with 9 bases left in between. This chain's CDR3 is CASRRSSSYNEQFF. The CDR3 DNA sequence: TGTGCCAGTAGGCGTTCGTCCTCCTACAATGAGCAGTTCTTC. Supplemented by reference TRBV19 and TRBJ2-1, the full variable domain reads DGGITQSPKYLFRKEGQNVTLSCEQNLNHDAMYWYRQDPGQGLRLIYYSQIVNDFQKGDIAEGYSVSREKKESFPLTVTSAQKNPTAFYLCASRRSSSYNEQFFGPGTRLTVL.

This clone occurred a few times. The rearrangement joins TRBV30 to TRBJ1-5; TRBD1 matches 8 bases. The CDR3 consists of 16 residues. V shed 1 base, J shed 3 bases, and the junction held 8 bases outside the gene matches. Germline assignment: CDR1 GTSNPN and CDR2 SVGIG (reference sequence). This chain's CDR3 is CAWSAQGARNNQPQHF. CDR3 DNA: TGTGCCTGGAGTGCCCAGGGGGCAAGGAACAATCAGCCCCAGCATTTT.

The chain recombines TRBV4-3 with TRBJ2-1, with D perhaps TRBD1 (5 bases). The germline CDR1 and CDR2 sequences are LGHNA and YSLEER. The CDR3 runs 16 residues. Trimming took 0 bases from V and 0 from J, leaving 9 bases between them. In DNA, the CDR3 is TGCGCCAGCAGCCAAGATAGGGGCAGCTCCTACAATGAGCAGTTCTTC. Translated: CASSQDRGSSYNEQFF.

The J gene is TRBJ2-5, the V gene TRBV4-3; D remains ambiguous. Germline loops: CDR1 LGHNA, CDR2 YSLEER. The V and J ends lost 0 bases and 5 bases respectively, with 13 bases between them. The CDR3 spans 15 residues. The CDR3 bases are TGCGCCAGCAGCCAAGATGAGGTCCGGCGGGAGACCCAGTACTTC. As protein: CASSQDEVRRETQYF.

The V call is TRBV2, the J call TRBJ1-4; a possible D gene is TRBD1 (6 bases). Germline-derived CDR1 and CDR2 are SNHLY and FYNNEI. Deletions cut 6 bases from V and 6 bases from J, with 14 bases between. The CDR3 has 14 amino acids. CDR3 sequence: CASSGAGGHEKLFF. The CDR3 DNA follows: TGTGCCAGCAGCGGAGCCGGGGGGCATGAAAAACTGTTTTTT.

This clone came up once. The chain carries TRBV2 and TRBJ2-7; 8 nucleotides agree with TRBD1. Germline-derived CDR1 and CDR2 are SNHLY and FYNNEI. V was pared by 5 bases and J by 6 bases, with 21 bases of the junction left unmatched. The CDR3 contains 18 residues. CDR3 region: CASSNRLSWQGALGEQYF. CDR3 nucleotides: TGTGCCAGCAGTAACAGACTGTCCTGGCAGGGGGCTTTGGGCGAGCAGTACTTC.

This clone appeared a few times. V gene TRBV9 combines with J gene TRBJ1-3; D remains ambiguous. This CDR3 contains 15 residues. The germline gives CDR1 SGDLS, CDR2 YYNGEE. Trimming pared 0 bases from V and 2 bases from J, leaving 9 bases between. The chain's CDR3 is CASSVGEGPGNTIYF. The CDR3 nucleotides are TGTGCCAGCAGCGTAGGGGAGGGCCCTGGAAACACCATATATTTT.

The gene calls are TRBV24-1 and TRBJ2-1; TRBD2 agrees at 15 bases. Trimming at V came to 4 bases and at J to 10 bases, leaving 10 bases not matched to a gene. The CDR3 loop spans 17 amino acids. Germline CDR1 and CDR2: KGHDR and SFDVKD. CDR3 in DNA: TGTGCCACCAGTGACCGATGGACTAGCGGGAGGGTCGGAGAGCAGTTCTTC. Translation: CATSDRWTSGRVGEQFF.

The chain has TRBV6-2 or TRBV6-3 and TRBJ1-1; D uncertain. Trimming shortened V by 2 bases and J by 4 bases, and 8 bases separated the two germline ends. This CDR3 contains 13 residues. Looked up from germline, CDR1 is MNHEY and CDR2 is SVGEGT. In DNA form, the CDR3 reads TGTGCCAGCAGTTACGTCTGGTCCACTGAAGCTTTCTTT. This codes for CASSYVWSTEAFF.

The chain employs TRBV7-9 and TRBJ1-1; 10 nucleotides match TRBD1. V shed 6 bases and J 4 bases; nucleotides not matched to a gene: 5. CDR1 is SEHNR and CDR2 is FQNEAQ in the germline V gene (reference sequence). The CDR3 totals 14 residues. The CDR3 spells CASSSDRGSTEAFF. CDR3 nucleotides: TGTGCCAGCAGTTCGGACAGGGGGAGCACTGAAGCTTTCTTT.

The sample holds a few counts of this clone. The same CDR3 arises from other DNA sequences in this sample as well. The chain links TRBV28 to TRBJ1-1; no definite D call. Germline V gives CDR1 MDHEN, CDR2 SYDVKM. Trimming cost V 3 bases and J 1 base, with 12 bases left between them. The CDR3 spans 15 residues. The CDR3, as DNA: TGTGCCAGCAGTTTCTCCGGAGGGCAGAACACTGAAGCTTTCTTT. This gives the protein CASSFSGGQNTEAFF.

Concerning this clone itself: This sample includes further DNA sequences coding for the same CDR3. This chain uses TRBV18 with TRBJ1-5; no clear D. Germline CDR1 reads KGHSH; CDR2 reads LQKENI. Trimming removed 3 bases from V and 2 bases from J, with 11 bases in between. This CDR3 region has 15 residues. The CDR3 here is CASSPARPGNQPQHF. The CDR3 DNA follows: TGTGCCAGCTCACCGGCCCGCCCGGGCAATCAGCCCCAGCATTTT.

This chain links TRBV3-1 (or the pseudogene TRBV3-2) with TRBJ1-1, with D tentatively TRBD1 (5 bases). V lost 0 bases and J 2 bases, leaving 22 bases between the germline ends. The V gene's germline CDR1 is LGHDT and CDR2 YNNKEL (reference sequence). CDR3 size: 19 residues. The CDR3 sequence is CASSQDKRGNPRGNTEAFF. The CDR3 bases are TGTGCCAGCAGCCAAGATAAGCGGGGCAACCCGAGGGGTAACACTGAAGCTTTCTTT.

The genes are TRBV2 and TRBJ2-7, with 15 bases aligning to TRBD2. The CDR3 has 17 residues. The V gene end was trimmed by 6 bases and the J gene end by 5 bases; junction bases not matched to a gene: 11. From germline, CDR1 is SNHLY and CDR2 FYNNEI. As DNA, the CDR3 is TGTGCCAGCAGCTGGACTAGCGGGAGGGCAACTTCGAACGAGCAGTACTTC. Its translation is CASSWTSGRATSNEQYF.